This T cell receptor (beta chain) was obtained from a study of molecular identifiers for immune sequencing clone quantification. For the study at large: With replicates, the RNA of about 21,000 or 97,000 naive CD8 cells was split five ways and four were sequenced.

CDR3 size: 14 residues. V shed 3 bases and J shed 3 bases, with 10 bases lying between them. The authors built bulk TCR libraries by previously described methods with listed TCR primers. TCRdb redid the calling of the PCR reads with MiXCR, one entry per CDR3 protein. This sample yields 20,000 to 30,000 distinct CDR3 sequences, of which 17% are seen a single time; around 1% belongs to the top ten. Overall study findings and caveats: Spiked TCR RNA from one Jurkat cell reportedly showed up when mixed among some 1 million naive cells. Clones exceeding 20 RNA copies carried over 99% of effector molecules but under 1% of naive-cell molecules.

This clonotype was detected a few times. Its antigen is as yet unknown. The V and J genes are TRBV12-3 or TRBV12-4 and TRBJ2-3; TRBD1 is a possible D gene (5 bases). This clonotype originated in a human donor in good health. Some libraries in this study had Jurkat cell RNA spiked in. Sequencing was done on a sample of naive CD8+ T cells from blood, with Jurkat cell RNA spiked in. Subset specified: FACS-sorted CD8+CD4-CCR7+CD45RA+ naive T cells. The CDR3 nucleotides are TGTGCCAGCAGTTTCTGGACACCTACAGATACGCAGTATTTT. This sequence encodes CASSFWTPTDTQYF.